This is a list of T cell receptor beta chains from one sample in a study of shared clonotypes between healthy human individuals. Data came from immunoSEQ multiplex PCR; TCRdb stores just in-frame clones and leaves some out. The top ten clones hold about a quarter of a sample with more than 550,000 clones, approximately 90% of them seen once. Sequencing input: naive CD8+ T cells sorted from blood. The receptor set was obtained from a man aged 25 to 40 in good health. The CDR3 runs from the conserved cysteine through the conserved F or W. The D gene is left open where the match is weak. Clone size, where shown, is once, few, many, or a class for clones that have expanded.

size	V	J	D	CDR3	DNA
NA	TRBV28	TRBJ1-2	NA	CASYLTGSPNYGYTF	TGTGCCAGCTACTTGACAGGATCTCCTAACTATGGCTACACCTTC
NA	TRBV19	TRBJ2-1	TRBD2	CASSIDGTISNEQFF	TGTGCCAGTAGTATAGATGGGACTATCAGTAATGAGCAGTTCTTC
NA	TRBV7-9	TRBJ2-2	NA	CASSFGTYNTGELFF	TGTGCCAGCAGCTTTGGGACTTATAACACCGGGGAGCTGTTTTTT
NA	TRBV4-1	TRBJ2-7	TRBD2	CASSQEAGVNSYEQYF	TGCGCCAGCAGCCAAGAAGCGGGAGTTAACTCCTACGAGCAGTACTTC
NA	TRBV28	TRBJ2-7	NA	CASSSSDELVYEQYF	TGTGCCAGCAGTTCCTCCGACGAACTAGTCTACGAGCAGTACTTC
NA	TRBV29-1	TRBJ2-3	TRBD1	CSVYRGDTQYF	TGCAGCGTTTACAGGGGAGATACGCAGTATTTT
NA	TRBV23-1	TRBJ2-2	TRBD2	CASSQPGQRTSGCRGELFF	TGCGCCAGCAGTCAACCGGGACAACGGACTAGCGGGTGTCGCGGGGAGCTGTTTTTT
NA	TRBV2	TRBJ2-3	TRBD2	CASSVAGGEREFADTQYF	TGTGCCAGCAGTGTCGCCGGGGGGGAGCGGGAGTTCGCAGATACGCAGTATTTT
NA	TRBV29-1	TRBJ2-7	NA	CSVDSWDGAYEQYF	TGCAGCGTTGATAGTTGGGACGGAGCCTACGAGCAGTACTTC
NA	TRBV2	TRBJ2-7	NA	CASRWDSSYEQYF	TGTGCCAGCCGATGGGACTCCTCCTACGAGCAGTACTTC
NA	TRBV9	TRBJ2-6	NA	CASSALRLGRSGANVLTF	TGTGCCAGCAGCGCACTAAGACTCGGCCGCTCTGGGGCCAACGTCCTGACTTTC
few	TRBV7-2	TRBJ2-5	NA	CASSWTTGSRETQYF	TGTGCCAGCAGCTGGACAACAGGGTCGCGAGAGACCCAGTACTTC
NA	TRBV9	TRBJ2-2	TRBD2	CASSELASGGELFF	TGTGCCAGCAGCGAATTAGCTAGCGGCGGGGAGCTGTTTTTT
NA	TRBV19	TRBJ2-3	TRBD2	CASSGLADTDTQYF	TGTGCCAGTAGCGGACTAGCGGACACAGATACGCAGTATTTT
few	TRBV7-9	TRBJ1-5	NA	CASSLARERQPQHF	TGTGCCAGCAGCTTAGCCAGGGAGCGTCAGCCCCAGCATTTT
NA	TRBV6-1	TRBJ2-2	NA	CASSEGRGRTGELFF	TGTGCCAGCAGTGAAGGCAGGGGTCGCACCGGGGAGCTGTTTTTT
NA	TRBV6-5	TRBJ2-7	TRBD1	CASSKGTGIFALQYF	TGTGCCAGCAGTAAGGGGACAGGGATCTTCGCTTTGCAGTACTTC